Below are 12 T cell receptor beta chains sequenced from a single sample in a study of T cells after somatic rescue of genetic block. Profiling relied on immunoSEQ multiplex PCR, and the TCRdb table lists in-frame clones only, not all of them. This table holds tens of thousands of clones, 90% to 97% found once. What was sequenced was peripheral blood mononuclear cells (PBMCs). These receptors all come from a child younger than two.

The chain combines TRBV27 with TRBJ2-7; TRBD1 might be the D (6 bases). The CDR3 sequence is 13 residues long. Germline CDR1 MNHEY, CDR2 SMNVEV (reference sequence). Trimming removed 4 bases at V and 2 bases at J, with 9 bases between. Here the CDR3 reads CASSWTATYEQYF. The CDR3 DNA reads TGTGCCAGCAGTTGGACAGCTACCTACGAGCAGTACTTC.

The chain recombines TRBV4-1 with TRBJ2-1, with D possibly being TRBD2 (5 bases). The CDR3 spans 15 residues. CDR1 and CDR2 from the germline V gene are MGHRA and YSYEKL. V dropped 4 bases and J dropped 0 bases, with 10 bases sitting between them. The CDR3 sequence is CASSRSRDSYNEQFF. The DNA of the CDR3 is TGCGCCAGCAGCCGATCCCGGGACTCCTACAATGAGCAGTTCTTC.

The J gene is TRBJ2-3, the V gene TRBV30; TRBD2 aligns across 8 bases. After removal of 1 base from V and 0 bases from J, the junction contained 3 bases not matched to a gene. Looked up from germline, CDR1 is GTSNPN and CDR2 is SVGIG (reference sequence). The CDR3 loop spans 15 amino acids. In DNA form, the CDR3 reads TGTGCCTGGAGTGGCCTAGCGGGTAGCACAGATACGCAGTATTTT. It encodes CAWSGLAGSTDTQYF.

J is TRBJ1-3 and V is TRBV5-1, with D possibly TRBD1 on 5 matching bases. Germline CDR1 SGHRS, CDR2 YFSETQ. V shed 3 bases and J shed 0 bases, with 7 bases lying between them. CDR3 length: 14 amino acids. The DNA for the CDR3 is TGCGCCAGCAGCTCAACAGGCTCTGGAAACACCATATATTTT. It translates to CASSSTGSGNTIYF.

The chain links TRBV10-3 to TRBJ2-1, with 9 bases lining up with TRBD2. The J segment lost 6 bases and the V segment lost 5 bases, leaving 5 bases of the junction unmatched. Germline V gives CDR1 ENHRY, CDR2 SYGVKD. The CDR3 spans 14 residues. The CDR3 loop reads CAISRLAGPNEQFF. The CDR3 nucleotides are TGTGCCATCAGTCGTCTAGCGGGGCCCAATGAGCAGTTCTTC.

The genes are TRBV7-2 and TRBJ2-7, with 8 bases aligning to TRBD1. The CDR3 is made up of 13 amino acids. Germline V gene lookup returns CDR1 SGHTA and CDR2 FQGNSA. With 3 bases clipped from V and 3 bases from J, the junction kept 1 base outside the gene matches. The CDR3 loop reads CASSFGTGYEQYF. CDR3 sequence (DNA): TGTGCCAGCAGCTTCGGGACAGGCTACGAGCAGTACTTC.

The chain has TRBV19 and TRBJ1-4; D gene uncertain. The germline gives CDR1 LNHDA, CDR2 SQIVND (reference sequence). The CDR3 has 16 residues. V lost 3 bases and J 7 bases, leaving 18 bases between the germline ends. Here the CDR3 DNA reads TGTGCCAGTAGTATTAGGGCGGCAGCCAGTGGTGAAAAACTGTTTTTT. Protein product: CASSIRAAASGEKLFF.

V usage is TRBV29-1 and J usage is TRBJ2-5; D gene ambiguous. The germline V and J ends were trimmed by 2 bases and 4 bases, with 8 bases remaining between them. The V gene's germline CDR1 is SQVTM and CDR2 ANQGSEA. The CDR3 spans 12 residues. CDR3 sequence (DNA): TGCAGCGTTGAAAGGAGTCGAGAGACCCAGTACTTC. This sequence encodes CSVERSRETQYF.

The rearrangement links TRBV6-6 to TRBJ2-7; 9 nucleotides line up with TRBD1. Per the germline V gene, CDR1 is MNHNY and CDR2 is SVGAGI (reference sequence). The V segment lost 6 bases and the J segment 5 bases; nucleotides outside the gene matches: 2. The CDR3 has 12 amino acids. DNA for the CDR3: TGTGCCAGCAGGACAGGGGGGAACGAGCAGTACTTC. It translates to CASRTGGNEQYF.

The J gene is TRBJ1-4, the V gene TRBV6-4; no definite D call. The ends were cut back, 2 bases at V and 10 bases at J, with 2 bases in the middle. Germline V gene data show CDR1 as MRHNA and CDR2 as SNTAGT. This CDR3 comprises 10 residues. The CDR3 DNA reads TGTGCCAGCAGTGACCCAAAACTGTTTTTT. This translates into CASSDPKLFF.

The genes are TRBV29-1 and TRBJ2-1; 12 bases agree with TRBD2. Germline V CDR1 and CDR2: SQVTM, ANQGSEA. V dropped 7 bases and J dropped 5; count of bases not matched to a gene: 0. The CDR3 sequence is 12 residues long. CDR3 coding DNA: TGCAGCGGACTAGCGGGAGACAATGAGCAGTTCTTC. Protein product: CSGLAGDNEQFF.

CDR3 region: CASSNSGTGGYEQYF. The DNA for the CDR3 is TGTGCCAGCAGCAATTCCGGGACAGGGGGCTACGAGCAGTACTTC. The V gene is TRBV7-2, the J gene TRBJ2-7; 11 nucleotides line up with TRBD1. V dropped 5 bases and J dropped 3; count of bases not matched to a gene: 6. From germline, CDR1 is SGHTA and CDR2 FQGNSA. This CDR3 comprises 15 residues.